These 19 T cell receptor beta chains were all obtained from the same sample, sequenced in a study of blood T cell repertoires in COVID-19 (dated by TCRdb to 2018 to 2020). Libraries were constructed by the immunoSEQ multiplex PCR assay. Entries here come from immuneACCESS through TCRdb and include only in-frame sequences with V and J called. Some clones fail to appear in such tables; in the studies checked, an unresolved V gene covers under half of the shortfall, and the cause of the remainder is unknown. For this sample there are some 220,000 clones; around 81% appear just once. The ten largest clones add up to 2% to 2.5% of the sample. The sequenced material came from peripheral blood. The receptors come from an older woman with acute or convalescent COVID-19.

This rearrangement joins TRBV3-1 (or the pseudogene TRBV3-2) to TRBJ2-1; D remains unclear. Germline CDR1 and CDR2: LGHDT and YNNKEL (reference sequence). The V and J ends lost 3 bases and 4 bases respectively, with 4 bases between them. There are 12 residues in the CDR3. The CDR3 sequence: CASSQAYNEQFF. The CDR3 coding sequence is TGTGCCAGCAGCCAGGCATACAATGAGCAGTTCTTC.

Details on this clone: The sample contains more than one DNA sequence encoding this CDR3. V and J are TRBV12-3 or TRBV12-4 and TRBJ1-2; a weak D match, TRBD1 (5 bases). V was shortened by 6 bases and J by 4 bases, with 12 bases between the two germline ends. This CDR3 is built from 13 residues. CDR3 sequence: CASSLQGGYGYTF. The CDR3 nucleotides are TGTGCCAGCAGCCTCCAGGGCGGCTATGGCTACACCTTC.

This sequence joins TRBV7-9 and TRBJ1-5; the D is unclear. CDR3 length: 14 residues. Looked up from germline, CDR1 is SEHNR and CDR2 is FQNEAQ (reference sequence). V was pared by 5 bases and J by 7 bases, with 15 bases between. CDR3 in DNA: TGTGCCAGCAGCAATACTCCCGGAGAACAGCCCCAGCATTTT. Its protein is CASSNTPGEQPQHF.

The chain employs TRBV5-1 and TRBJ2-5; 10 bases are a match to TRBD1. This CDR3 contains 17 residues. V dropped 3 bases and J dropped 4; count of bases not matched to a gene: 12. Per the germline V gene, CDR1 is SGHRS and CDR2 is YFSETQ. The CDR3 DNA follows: TGCGCCAGCAGCTCCTTAATCACCGGGACAGGGGTAGAGACCCAGTACTTC. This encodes CASSSLITGTGVETQYF.

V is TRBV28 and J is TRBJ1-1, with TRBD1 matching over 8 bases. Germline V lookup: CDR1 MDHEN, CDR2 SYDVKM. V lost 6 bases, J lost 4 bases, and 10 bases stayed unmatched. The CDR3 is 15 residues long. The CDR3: CASRESTGEGTEAFF. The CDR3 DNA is TGTGCCAGCAGGGAATCGACAGGGGAAGGCACTGAAGCTTTCTTT.

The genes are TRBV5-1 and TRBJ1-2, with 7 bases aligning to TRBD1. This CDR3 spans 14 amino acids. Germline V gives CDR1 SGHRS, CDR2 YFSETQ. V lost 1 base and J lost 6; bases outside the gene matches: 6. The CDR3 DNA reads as TGCGCCAGCAGCTTGACAGGGGCCACGGATGGCTACACCTTC. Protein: CASSLTGATDGYTF.

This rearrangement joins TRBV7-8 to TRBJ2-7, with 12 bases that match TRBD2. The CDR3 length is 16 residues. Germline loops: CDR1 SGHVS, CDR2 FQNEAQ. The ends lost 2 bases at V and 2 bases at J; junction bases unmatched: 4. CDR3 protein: CASSLRTSGETYEQYF. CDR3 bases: TGTGCCAGCAGCTTAAGGACTAGCGGGGAAACCTACGAGCAGTACTTC.

The CDR3 loop is CATSRDPDSNSPLHF. Written as DNA, the CDR3 is TGTGCCACCAGCAGAGATCCAGACAGTAATTCACCCCTCCACTTT. The rearrangement links TRBV15 to TRBJ1-6, with D possibly TRBD1 on 5 matching bases. The ends were cut back, 0 bases at V and 6 bases at J, with 9 bases in the middle. Germline V gives CDR1 LNHNV, CDR2 YYDKDF (reference sequence). This CDR3 contains 15 residues. Full variable domain (rest looked up from reference TRBV15 and TRBJ1-6): DAMVIQNPRYQVTQFGKPVTLSCSQTLNHNVMYWYQQKSSQAPKLLFHYYDKDFNNEADTPDNFQSRRPNTSFCFLDIRSPGLGDTAMYLCATSRDPDSNSPLHFGNGTRLTVT.

Written as DNA, the CDR3 is TGCGCCAGCGGGGGGCCCAGCAGGGGGGTTGGTGGCTACACCTTC. Translated: CASGGPSRGVGGYTF. The chain employs TRBV10-1 and TRBJ1-2, with 7 bases matching TRBD1. V lost 8 bases and J lost 7; bases outside the gene matches: 16. The CDR3 loop spans 15 amino acids. CDR1 is WNHNN and CDR2 is SYGVQD in the germline V gene (reference sequence).

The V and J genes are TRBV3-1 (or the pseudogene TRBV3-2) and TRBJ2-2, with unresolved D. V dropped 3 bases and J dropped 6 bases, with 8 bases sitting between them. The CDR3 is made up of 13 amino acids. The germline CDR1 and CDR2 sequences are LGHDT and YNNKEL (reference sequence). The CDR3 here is CASSQTGSGELFF. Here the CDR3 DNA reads TGTGCCAGCAGCCAGACTGGTTCCGGGGAGCTGTTTTTT.

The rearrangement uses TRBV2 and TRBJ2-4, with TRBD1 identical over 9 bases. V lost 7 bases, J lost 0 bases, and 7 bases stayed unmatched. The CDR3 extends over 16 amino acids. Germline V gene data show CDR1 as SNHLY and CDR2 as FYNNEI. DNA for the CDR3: TGTGCCAGCACCCGAGACAGGGGGATAGCCAAAAACATTCAGTACTTC. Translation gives CASTRDRGIAKNIQYF.

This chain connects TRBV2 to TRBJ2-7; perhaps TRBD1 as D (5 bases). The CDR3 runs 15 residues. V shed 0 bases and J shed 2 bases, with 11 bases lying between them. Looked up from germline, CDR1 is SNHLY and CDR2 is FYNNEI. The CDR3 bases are TGTGCCAGCAGTGAAGCGGCTACAGGAACCTACGAGCAGTACTTC. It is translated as CASSEAATGTYEQYF.

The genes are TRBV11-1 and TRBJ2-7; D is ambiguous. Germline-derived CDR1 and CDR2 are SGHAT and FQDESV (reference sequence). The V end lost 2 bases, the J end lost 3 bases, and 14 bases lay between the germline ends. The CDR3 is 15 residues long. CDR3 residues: CASSLSFSQDYEQYF. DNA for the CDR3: TGTGCCAGCAGCTTAAGTTTTAGTCAGGACTACGAGCAGTACTTC.

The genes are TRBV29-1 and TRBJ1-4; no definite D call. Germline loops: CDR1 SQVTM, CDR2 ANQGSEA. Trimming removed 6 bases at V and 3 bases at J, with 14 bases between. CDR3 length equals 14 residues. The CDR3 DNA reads TGCAGCGTCAAACAGCGGGGAGCTAATGAAAAACTGTTTTTT. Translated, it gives CSVKQRGANEKLFF. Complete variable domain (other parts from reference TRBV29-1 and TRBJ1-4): SAVISQKPSRDICQRGTSLTIQCQVDSQVTMMFWYRQQPGQSLTLIATANQGSEATYESGFVIDKFPISRPNLTFSTLTVSNMSPEDSSIYLCSVKQRGANEKLFFGSGTQLSVL.

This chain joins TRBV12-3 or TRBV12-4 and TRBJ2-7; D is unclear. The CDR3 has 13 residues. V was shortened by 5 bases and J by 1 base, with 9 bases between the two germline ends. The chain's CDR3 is CASSLGLSYEQYF. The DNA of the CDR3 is TGTGCCAGCAGTCTCGGTCTATCCTACGAGCAGTACTTC.

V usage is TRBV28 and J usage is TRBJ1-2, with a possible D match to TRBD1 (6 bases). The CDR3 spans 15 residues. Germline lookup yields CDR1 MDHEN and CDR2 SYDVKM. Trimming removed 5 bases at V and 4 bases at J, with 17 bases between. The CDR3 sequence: CASSPGDRPGYGYTF. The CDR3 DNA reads TGTGCCAGCAGTCCGGGTGACAGGCCCGGCTATGGCTACACCTTC.

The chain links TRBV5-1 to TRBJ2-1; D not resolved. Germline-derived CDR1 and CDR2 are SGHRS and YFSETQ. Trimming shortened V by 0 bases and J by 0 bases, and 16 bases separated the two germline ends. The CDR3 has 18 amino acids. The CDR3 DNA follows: TGCGCCAGCAGCTTGGCCGATAGACTCCCGAGCTCCTACAATGAGCAGTTCTTC. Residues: CASSLADRLPSSYNEQFF.

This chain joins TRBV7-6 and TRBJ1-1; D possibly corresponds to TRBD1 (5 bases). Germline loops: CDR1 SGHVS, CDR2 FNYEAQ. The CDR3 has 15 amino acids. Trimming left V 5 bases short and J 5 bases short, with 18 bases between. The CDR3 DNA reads TGTGCCAGCAGCCCCCGGTCAGGGTCTAGGACTGAAGCTTTCTTT. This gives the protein CASSPRSGSRTEAFF.

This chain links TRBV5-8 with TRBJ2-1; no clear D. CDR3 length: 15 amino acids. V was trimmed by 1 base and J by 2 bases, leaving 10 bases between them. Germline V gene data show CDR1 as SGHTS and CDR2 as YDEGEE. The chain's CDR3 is CASSLFPVAYNEQFF. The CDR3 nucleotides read TGTGCCAGCAGCTTGTTCCCGGTCGCCTACAATGAGCAGTTCTTC.